This T cell receptor beta chain was captured by sequencing in a study of type 1 regulatory T cells (dated by TCRdb to about 2021). About the full investigation: An in vitro protocol by which a Tr1-enriched, alloantigen-specific CD4 T cell product named T-allo10 was generated was characterized in the study. T-allo10 was being tested clinically in patients with hematological malignancies who were undergoing allogeneic hematopoietic stem cell transplantation.

Comment on this clonotype: The specificity of this receptor is unknown. The record has no base qualities; no much larger clone is one base away.

CDR1 SGHAT and CDR2 FQNNGV were looked up in the germline V gene. V is pruned by 8 bases and J by 1 base, leaving 2 bases of the junction without a gene match. The cysteine opens and the phenylalanine closes a CDR3 of 13 amino acids. CDR3 DNA only is kept here, 39 bases in frame from base 1. The sample was run on an Illumina MiSeq. TCRdb trimmed public reads at Q25 via fastp, called clones via MiXCR and kept in-frame beta chains. Rows with a matching CDR3 protein are joined into one entry that keeps the most common DNA and genes. In this sample the table shows under 30,000 distinct CDR3 sequences, less than 60% of which occur a single time. The top ten hold 4.8% of the sample.

The specimen sequenced was cultured T cells, either the whole culture or a sorted T cell fraction (not recorded which). This clonotype originated in a human donor in good health. The chain was built from TRBV11-2 and TRBJ2-7; TRBD2 fits 10 bases in the junction. In nucleotides, the sequence is TGTGCCAGCGGGACTAGCGCTTCCTACGAGCAGTACTTC. Its protein product is CASGTSASYEQYF.